This T cell receptor (beta chain) was captured by sequencing in a study of CD8+ T cells in alopecia areata. V shed 2 bases, J shed 9 bases, and the junction held 5 bases outside the gene matches. The CDR3 length is 14 residues. Per the germline V gene, CDR1 is SQVTM and CDR2 is ANQGSEA. Concerning this clone: No antigen is known for it.

RNA extraction was followed by reverse transcription into cDNA, which acted as the sequencing template. Repertoires were generated with immunoSEQ multiplex PCR, while TCRdb's copy carries only in-frame clones and drops some. The repertoire holds hundreds of thousands of clones, with roughly 69% as singletons. The sorting of PBMCs gave CD4+ and CD8+ T cells. Overall study findings and caveats: Mice gave a clearer picture of TCR sharing than patients did, possibly for HLA-related reasons.

The sequenced sample was CD4+ T cells sorted from blood, obtained at week 0. The TCR was taken from a human donor with alopecia areata. The chain couples TRBV29-1 to TRBJ2-1; TRBD1 aligns across 12 bases. CDR3 sequence reads: CSVERDRGLGEQFF. The CDR3, as DNA: TGCAGCGTTGAAAGGGACAGGGGGCTAGGTGAGCAGTTCTTC.